These 8 T cell receptor beta chains share one sample of origin, sequenced in a study of blood T cell repertoires in COVID-19. The assay was immunoSEQ multiplex PCR, and TCRdb's table has in-frame clones only and misses some. The repertoire holds about 260,000 clones, with 75% to 90% as singletons. The sample was PBMCs or T cells enriched from blood (not recorded which). Receptors originate from a man aged 45-60 years who had been exposed to COVID-19.

The gene calls are TRBV11-2 and TRBJ1-6; TRBD1 agrees at 9 bases. CDR3 length equals 15 residues. V trimming: 0 bases; J trimming: 10 bases; junction bases outside the gene matches: 4. The germline V gene encodes CDR1 SGHAT and CDR2 FQNNGV. The CDR3 DNA sequence: TGTGCCAGCAGCTTAGAAGACAGGGGGAACTCACCCCTCCACTTT. Translating it yields CASSLEDRGNSPLHF.

The J gene is TRBJ2-2, the V gene TRBV24-1; D gene unclear. V lost 3 bases, J lost 6 bases, and 16 bases lay in between. In germline, CDR1 is KGHDR, CDR2 SFDVKD. The CDR3 consists of 16 residues. This CDR3 is CATSDSAAGYAGELFF. The CDR3 bases are TGTGCCACCAGTGATAGTGCCGCCGGGTACGCCGGGGAGCTGTTTTTT.

The chain joins TRBV15 to TRBJ1-5; TRBD1 might be the D (5 bases). V was trimmed by 3 bases and J by 11 bases, leaving 20 bases between them. Germline CDR1 reads LNHNV; CDR2 reads YYDKDF (reference sequence). This CDR3 is 15 amino acids long. The CDR3 here is CATSSLLVIGTSQHF. DNA for the CDR3: TGTGCCACCAGCAGCCTCTTAGTGATAGGGACTTCCCAGCATTTT.

Only one count was recorded for this clone. The chain combines TRBV5-1 with TRBJ1-1; tentative D call: TRBD1 (6 bases). Trimming cost V 4 bases and J 5 bases, with 21 bases left between them. The germline V gene has CDR1 SGHRS and CDR2 YFSETQ. CDR3 size: 16 residues. The CDR3 loop is CASSSPFGQSGTEAFF. The CDR3 DNA reads as TGCGCCAGCAGCAGTCCCTTTGGACAGTCAGGGACTGAAGCTTTCTTT.

The chain is built from TRBV9 and TRBJ2-2, with D possibly TRBD2 on 6 matching bases. Germline lookup yields CDR1 SGDLS and CDR2 YYNGEE. V was clipped by 2 bases and J by 1 base, with 9 bases between them. The CDR3 runs 15 residues. CDR3 loop: CASSVETRNTGELFF. Written as DNA, the CDR3 is TGTGCCAGCAGCGTTGAGACTAGGAACACCGGGGAGCTGTTTTTT.

CDR3 region: CASSIVGEGVHEQFF. The CDR3 DNA follows: TGTGCCAGTAGTATAGTGGGGGAGGGCGTCCATGAGCAGTTCTTC. V and J are TRBV19 and TRBJ2-1; 7 bases are shared with TRBD2. CDR1 is LNHDA and CDR2 is SQIVND in the germline V gene (reference sequence). The CDR3 is 15 residues long. J lost 8 bases, V lost 1 base, and 8 bases had no gene match.

This rearrangement joins TRBV12-3 or TRBV12-4 to TRBJ1-2; D is uncertain. The CDR3 runs to 13 residues. The V end was cut by 4 bases, the J end by 1 base, with 7 bases between. The CDR3 reads CASSSGLNYGYTF. In nucleotides, the CDR3 is TGTGCCAGCAGTTCAGGACTTAACTATGGCTACACCTTC.

This clone was seen once. The CDR3 here is CASRRGTSGENEQFF. The CDR3 DNA follows: TGTGCCAGCAGGCGGGGGACTAGCGGGGAGAATGAGCAGTTCTTC. The chain employs TRBV27 and TRBJ2-1, with 13 bases identical to TRBD2. Germline lookup yields CDR1 MNHEY and CDR2 SMNVEV (reference sequence). Losses at the gene ends were 6 bases for V and 7 bases for J; bases not matched to a gene: 6. The CDR3 runs 15 residues.